These 28 T cell receptor beta chains originate from one sample sequenced in a study of blood T cell repertoires in COVID-19. The data were produced by immunoSEQ multiplex PCR, yet TCRdb's version contains in-frame clones alone and is incomplete. The sample records 170,000 or so clones, around 84% being singletons. The sample was peripheral blood. The source of these receptors is a man aged 45 to 65 with active or convalescent COVID-19.

The gene calls are TRBV5-5 and TRBJ2-7; the match to TRBD1 covers 8 bases. The junction had 6 bases not matched to a gene; V was cut back by 2 bases and J by 5 bases. This CDR3 spans 14 amino acids. Germline-derived CDR1 and CDR2 are SGHKS and YYEKEE (reference sequence). CDR3 loop: CASSFGQGADEQYF. The CDR3 DNA follows: TGTGCCAGCAGCTTCGGGCAGGGGGCAGACGAGCAGTACTTC.

The chain is built from TRBV6-5 and TRBJ1-5; 10 bases line up with TRBD1. This CDR3 comprises 14 residues. CDR1 is MNHEY, CDR2 SVGAGI, per germline. V was clipped by 5 bases and J by 7 bases; unmatched bases: 5. The DNA of the CDR3 is TGTGCCAGCAGTAGACAGGGGGCTTGGCAGCCCCAGCATTTT. This codes for CASSRQGAWQPQHF.

This clone has a single count. The genes are TRBV7-9 and TRBJ1-2; TRBD1 agrees at 7 bases. The CDR3 sequence is 13 residues long. The ends lost 5 bases at V and 5 bases at J; junction bases unmatched: 5. Per germline, CDR1 SEHNR and CDR2 FQNEAQ (reference sequence). CDR3 nucleotides: TGTGCCAGCAGCGCCGGGACAGATTATGGCTACACCTTC. It is translated as CASSAGTDYGYTF.

V gene TRBV7-3 combines with J gene TRBJ2-1, with D uncertain. V shed 2 bases and J shed 6 bases, with 11 bases lying between them. Germline V CDR1 and CDR2: SGHTA, FQGTGA. The CDR3 is made up of 14 amino acids. CDR3 region: CASSLSAVINEQFF. DNA of the CDR3: TGTGCCAGCAGCTTATCCGCGGTTATCAATGAGCAGTTCTTC.

The rearrangement links TRBV10-3 to TRBJ2-7; TRBD2 matches 8 bases. This CDR3 contains 15 residues. Germline V gives CDR1 ENHRY, CDR2 SYGVKD. J lost 5 bases, V lost 2 bases, and 8 bases had no gene match. This CDR3 is CAISESGGYHNEQYF. The CDR3 DNA reads TGTGCCATCAGTGAGAGCGGGGGATACCACAACGAGCAGTACTTC.

The chain employs TRBV6-2 or TRBV6-3 and TRBJ2-1, with D uncertain. The CDR3 has 12 amino acids. V shed 6 bases and J shed 9 bases, with 12 bases lying between them. CDR1 MNHEY and CDR2 SVGEGT come from the germline V gene. CDR3 loop: CASSKSAGEQFF. CDR3 nucleotide sequence: TGTGCCAGCAGCAAGAGTGCTGGTGAGCAGTTCTTC.

The J gene is TRBJ1-5, the V gene TRBV7-2; D ambiguous. The CDR3 loop spans 13 amino acids. V shed 3 bases and J shed 3 bases, with 6 bases lying between them. Per the germline V gene, CDR1 is SGHTA and CDR2 is FQGNSA. The CDR3 is CASSLSTNQPQHF. CDR3 in DNA: TGTGCCAGCAGCTTGTCTACCAATCAGCCCCAGCATTTT.

This clone was observed a single time. The rearrangement joins TRBV10-3 to TRBJ1-6; TRBD1 aligns across 8 bases. CDR1 and CDR2 (germline): ENHRY, SYGVKD. This CDR3 is 14 amino acids long. The V gene end was trimmed by 7 bases and the J gene end by 10 bases; junction bases not matched to a gene: 9. CDR3 amino acids: CAITPDRENSPLHF. CDR3 nucleotide sequence: TGTGCCATCACCCCGGACAGGGAAAACTCACCCCTCCACTTT.

This clone was counted once. This sequence joins TRBV21-1 and TRBJ2-3; whether TRBD2, the table's D call, matches the DNA was not checked. TRBV21-1 is deemed a pseudogene. CDR3 size: 16 residues. CDR3 sequence: CASSKGTSDSTDTQYF. CDR3 nucleotides: TGTGCCAGCAGCAAAGGGACTAGCGACAGCACAGATACGCAGTATTTT.

In its sample, this clone was seen once. The CDR3 bases are TGTGCCAGCAGCCCACTCGACAGGGATAAAAACATTCAGTACTTC. This codes for CASSPLDRDKNIQYF. The chain employs TRBV13 and TRBJ2-4; 7 bases line up with TRBD1. Germline CDR1 PRHDT, CDR2 FYEKMQ (reference sequence). V trimming: 5 bases; J trimming: 4 bases; junction bases outside the gene matches: 8. The CDR3 has 15 residues.

This clone was seen only once. The V and J genes are TRBV4-1 and TRBJ2-2, with D perhaps matching TRBD1 (6 bases). V was trimmed by 1 base and J by 1 base, leaving 13 bases between them. There are 17 residues in the CDR3. Germline CDR1 MGHRA, CDR2 YSYEKL. CDR3 protein: CASSQGLGTQNTGELFF. The CDR3 coding sequence is TGCGCCAGCAGCCAAGGCTTAGGGACACAGAACACCGGGGAGCTGTTTTTT.

The rearrangement joins TRBV7-2 to TRBJ1-1; D not resolved. The CDR3 has 13 residues. CDR1 and CDR2 (germline): SGHTA, FQGNSA. The germline V and J ends were trimmed by 6 bases and 2 bases, with 10 bases remaining between them. CDR3 in amino acids: CASRWQLNTEAFF. In nucleotides, the CDR3 is TGTGCCAGCAGATGGCAGTTAAACACTGAAGCTTTCTTT.

This chain uses TRBV5-6 with TRBJ1-5; tentative D call: TRBD1 (5 bases). The CDR3 runs to 15 residues. Germline-derived CDR1 and CDR2 are SGHDT and YYEEEE. Trimming shortened V by 7 bases and J by 6 bases, and 20 bases separated the two germline ends. The CDR3 is CASSLVQGVPQPQHF. In DNA form, the CDR3 reads TGTGCCAGCTCCCTTGTCCAGGGTGTTCCTCAGCCCCAGCATTTT.

The genes are TRBV28 and TRBJ1-5, with TRBD1 identical over 9 bases. This CDR3 is 15 amino acids long. The J segment lost 7 bases and the V segment lost 2 bases, leaving 6 bases of the junction unmatched. Germline V CDR1 and CDR2: MDHEN, SYDVKM. CDR3 in amino acids: CASSLPQGAGQPQHF. CDR3 nucleotides: TGTGCCAGCAGTTTACCACAGGGGGCTGGCCAGCCCCAGCATTTT.

The rearrangement uses TRBV3-1 (or the pseudogene TRBV3-2) and TRBJ2-1; 8 bases line up with TRBD2. Germline CDR1 is LGHDT and CDR2 is YNNKEL (reference sequence). The CDR3 has 15 amino acids. Unmatched junction bases numbered 8, after V lost 4 bases and J lost 6 bases. The CDR3 DNA follows: TGTGCCAGCAGCCGAGCCGGGGGGGTAGGCAATGAGCAGTTCTTC. Encoded protein: CASSRAGGVGNEQFF.

The V and J genes are TRBV3-1 (or the pseudogene TRBV3-2) and TRBJ2-1; tentative D call: TRBD2 (6 bases). Germline V gives CDR1 LGHDT, CDR2 YNNKEL (reference sequence). V gave up 4 bases and J gave up 3 bases, with 13 bases separating them. The CDR3 has 15 residues. The CDR3 sequence is CASSPPGLHYNEQFF. Here the CDR3 DNA reads TGTGCCAGCAGCCCCCCGGGACTCCACTACAATGAGCAGTTCTTC.

V usage is TRBV23-1 and J usage is TRBJ2-7; tentative D call: TRBD1 (6 bases). TRBV23-1 counts as an open reading frame of uncertain function. Trimming removed 4 bases from V and 1 base from J, with 17 bases in between. This CDR3 is 16 amino acids long. DNA of the CDR3: TGCGCCAGCAGTCTCGCACAGGGTTATGGTTCCTACGAGCAGTACTTC. This encodes CASSLAQGYGSYEQYF.

The rearrangement links TRBV4-3 to TRBJ2-7; 10 bases match TRBD2. The trim removed 1 base at V and 3 bases at J, leaving 9 bases unmatched. The germline CDR1 and CDR2 sequences are LGHNA and YSLEER. The CDR3 spans 17 residues. CDR3 residues: CASSQVLAGGTFYEQYF. CDR3 DNA: TGCGCCAGCAGCCAAGTATTAGCGGGAGGCACCTTCTACGAGCAGTACTTC.

The rearrangement links TRBV24-1 to TRBJ2-7; TRBD2 agrees at 11 bases. Losses at the gene ends were 7 bases for V and 6 bases for J; bases not matched to a gene: 13. The CDR3 totals 16 residues. The germline V gene encodes CDR1 KGHDR and CDR2 SFDVKD. The CDR3 is CATRRLELAGAVEQYF. CDR3 DNA: TGTGCCACCAGAAGACTAGAACTAGCGGGAGCTGTCGAGCAGTACTTC.

This chain links TRBV6-5 with TRBJ1-5; TRBD1 might be the D (6 bases). The V end lost 5 bases, the J end lost 6 bases, and 14 bases lay between the germline ends. Germline CDR1 and CDR2: MNHEY and SVGAGI. The CDR3 contains 14 residues. CDR3 in DNA: TGTGCCAGCAGTCGAAACAGGGAGGGTCAGCCCCAGCATTTT. This codes for CASSRNREGQPQHF.

V gene TRBV15 combines with J gene TRBJ2-3; 8 bases fit TRBD2. Germline lookup yields CDR1 LNHNV and CDR2 YYDKDF (reference sequence). The CDR3 has 17 amino acids. Unmatched junction bases numbered 9, after V lost 0 bases and J lost 4 bases. The CDR3 nucleotides read TGTGCCACCAGCAGAGATGGTATTAGCGGGAACCCAGATACGCAGTATTTT. Its protein is CATSRDGISGNPDTQYF. The entire variable domain, with the rest obtained from reference TRBV15 and TRBJ2-3, is as follows: DAMVIQNPRYQVTQFGKPVTLSCSQTLNHNVMYWYQQKSSQAPKLLFHYYDKDFNNEADTPDNFQSRRPNTSFCFLDIRSPGLGDTAMYLCATSRDGISGNPDTQYFGPGTRLTVL.

The V and J genes are TRBV11-2 and TRBJ2-2, with 8 bases lining up with TRBD2. The CDR3 covers 13 residues. Trimming took 4 bases from V and 6 from J; bases not matched to a gene: 1. Germline-derived CDR1 and CDR2 are SGHAT and FQNNGV. The DNA for the CDR3 is TGTGCCAGCAGCTACGGGGGGGCCGGGGAGCTGTTTTTT. Its protein is CASSYGGAGELFF.

This chain joins TRBV4-2 and TRBJ1-2, with 7 positions matching TRBD1. V lost 5 bases, J lost 8 bases, and 11 bases stayed unmatched. Per the germline V gene, CDR1 is LGHNA and CDR2 is YNFKEQ. The CDR3 has 14 residues. The CDR3 coding sequence is TGTGCCAGCAGCTCGGGACAGCTTAAAAGGGGCTACACCTTC. Residues: CASSSGQLKRGYTF.

This chain links TRBV19 with TRBJ1-1, with D uncertain. V was clipped by 6 bases and J by 4 bases, with 15 bases between them. The CDR3 length is 14 residues. Germline CDR1 is LNHDA and CDR2 is SQIVND (reference sequence). The CDR3 DNA reads as TGTGCCAGTAGAGGCGCGGGGTCGGGCACTGAAGCTTTCTTT. The encoded protein is CASRGAGSGTEAFF.

This chain uses TRBV19 with TRBJ1-3, with D uncertain. Trimming took 0 bases from V and 0 from J, leaving 12 bases between them. The CDR3 runs 17 residues. Per germline, CDR1 LNHDA and CDR2 SQIVND (reference sequence). The CDR3 DNA sequence: TGTGCCAGTAGTATAGATAGGCTTCGAGGCTCTGGAAACACCATATATTTT. As protein: CASSIDRLRGSGNTIYF.

The chain is built from TRBV4-2 and TRBJ2-3; 11 bases align to TRBD2. The V segment lost 1 base and the J segment 11 bases; nucleotides outside the gene matches: 14. The CDR3 totals 17 residues. The germline gives CDR1 LGHNA, CDR2 YNFKEQ. The CDR3 loop reads CASSQVPFSGRADVQYF. CDR3 DNA sequence: TGTGCCAGCAGCCAAGTCCCGTTTAGCGGGAGGGCCGATGTGCAGTATTTT.

Turning to this clone: An end of the junction differs from the germline gene, which may be a read error. This chain connects TRBV7-9 to TRBJ1-2; 9 nucleotides line up with TRBD1. The CDR3 contains 13 residues. Germline V lookup: CDR1 SEHNR, CDR2 FQNEAQ (reference sequence). The CDR3 sequence: CASSLKEGTGWFF. Written as DNA, the CDR3 is TGTGCCAGCAGCTTAAAGGAAGGGACAGGGTGGTTCTTC.

The genes are TRBV23-1 and TRBJ1-4, with TRBD1 matching 7 bases. Being an ORF, TRBV23-1 has a function that is uncertain. CDR3 length: 15 amino acids. V lost 6 bases and J lost 8; bases outside the gene matches: 12. CDR3 sequence (DNA): TGCGCCAGCAGGGAACCGACAGGGCTGGGGGAAAAACTGTTTTTT. Protein sequence: CASREPTGLGEKLFF.